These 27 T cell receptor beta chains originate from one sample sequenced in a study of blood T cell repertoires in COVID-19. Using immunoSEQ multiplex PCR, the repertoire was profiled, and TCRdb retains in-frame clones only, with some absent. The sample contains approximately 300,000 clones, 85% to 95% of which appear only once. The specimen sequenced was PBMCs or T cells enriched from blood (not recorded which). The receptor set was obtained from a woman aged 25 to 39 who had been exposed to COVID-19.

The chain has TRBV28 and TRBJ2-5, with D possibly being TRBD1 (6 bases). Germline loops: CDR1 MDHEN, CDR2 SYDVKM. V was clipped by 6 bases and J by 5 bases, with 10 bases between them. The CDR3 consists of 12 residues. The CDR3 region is CASSSQGETQYF. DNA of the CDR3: TGTGCCAGCAGCTCCCAGGGGGAGACCCAGTACTTC.

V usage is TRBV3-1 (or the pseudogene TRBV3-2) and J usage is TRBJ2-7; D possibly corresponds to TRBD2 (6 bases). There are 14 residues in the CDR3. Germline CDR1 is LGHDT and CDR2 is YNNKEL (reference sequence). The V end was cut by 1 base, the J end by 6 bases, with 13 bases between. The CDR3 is CASSQGRDFGEQYF. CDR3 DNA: TGTGCCAGCAGCCAAGGCAGGGACTTTGGCGAGCAGTACTTC.

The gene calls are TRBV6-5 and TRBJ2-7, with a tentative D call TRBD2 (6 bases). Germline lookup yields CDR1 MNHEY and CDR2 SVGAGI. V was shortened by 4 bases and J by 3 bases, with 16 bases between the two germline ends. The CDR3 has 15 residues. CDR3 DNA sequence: TGTGCCAGCAGTTCCCTTCGGGGGACTTTCTACGAGCAGTACTTC. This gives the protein CASSSLRGTFYEQYF.

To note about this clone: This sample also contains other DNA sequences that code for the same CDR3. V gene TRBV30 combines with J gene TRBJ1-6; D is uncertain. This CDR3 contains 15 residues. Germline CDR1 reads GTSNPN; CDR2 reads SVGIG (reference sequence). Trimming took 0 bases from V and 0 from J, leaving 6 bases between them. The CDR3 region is CAWSVLSSYNSPLHF. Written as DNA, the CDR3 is TGTGCCTGGAGTGTACTGAGCTCCTATAATTCACCCCTCCACTTT.

CDR3 nucleotides: TGCGCCAGCAGCCTTGTCCCGGCTAGCGGGGGGGCCGGCACCGGGGAGCTGTTTTTT. This gives the protein CASSLVPASGGAGTGELFF. The J gene is TRBJ2-2, the V gene TRBV4-1, with 12 nucleotides matching TRBD2. The CDR3 is made up of 19 amino acids. The J segment lost 4 bases and the V segment lost 4 bases, leaving 13 bases of the junction unmatched. Germline V gives CDR1 MGHRA, CDR2 YSYEKL.

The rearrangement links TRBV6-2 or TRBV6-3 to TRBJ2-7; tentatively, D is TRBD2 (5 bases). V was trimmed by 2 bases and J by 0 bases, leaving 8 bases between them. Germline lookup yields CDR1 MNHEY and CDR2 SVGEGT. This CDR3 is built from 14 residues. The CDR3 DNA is TGTGCCAGCAGTTACAGGGAGAGCTCCTACGAGCAGTACTTC. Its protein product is CASSYRESSYEQYF.

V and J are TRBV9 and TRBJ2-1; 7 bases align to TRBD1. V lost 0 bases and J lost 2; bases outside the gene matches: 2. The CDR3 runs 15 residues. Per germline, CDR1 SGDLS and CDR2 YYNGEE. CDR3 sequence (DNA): TGTGCCAGCAGCGTAGTAGGGGGCCCCTACAATGAGCAGTTCTTC. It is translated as CASSVVGGPYNEQFF.

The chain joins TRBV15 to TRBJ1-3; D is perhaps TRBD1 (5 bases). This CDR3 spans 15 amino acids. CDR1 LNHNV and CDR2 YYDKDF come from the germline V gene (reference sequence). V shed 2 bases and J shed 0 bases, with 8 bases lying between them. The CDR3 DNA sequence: TGTGCCACCAGCAGAAGAAGGGGCTCTGGAAACACCATATATTTT. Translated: CATSRRRGSGNTIYF.

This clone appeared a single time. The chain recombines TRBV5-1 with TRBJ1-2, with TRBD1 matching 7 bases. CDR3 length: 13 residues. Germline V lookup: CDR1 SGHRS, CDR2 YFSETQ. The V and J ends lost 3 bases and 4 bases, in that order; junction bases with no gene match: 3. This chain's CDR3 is CASSYGTAYGYTF. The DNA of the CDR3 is TGCGCCAGCAGCTACGGGACAGCCTATGGCTACACCTTC.

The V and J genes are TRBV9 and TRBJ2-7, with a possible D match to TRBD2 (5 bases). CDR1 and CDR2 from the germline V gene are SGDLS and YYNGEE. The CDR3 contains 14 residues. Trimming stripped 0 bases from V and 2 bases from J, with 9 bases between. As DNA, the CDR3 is TGTGCCAGCAGCGTAGCGCACGGGGCCTACGAGCAGTACTTC. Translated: CASSVAHGAYEQYF.

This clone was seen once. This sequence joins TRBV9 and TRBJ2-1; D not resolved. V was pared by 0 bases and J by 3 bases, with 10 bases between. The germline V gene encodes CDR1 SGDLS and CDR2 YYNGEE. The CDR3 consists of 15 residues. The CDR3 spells CASSVGVPSYNEQFF. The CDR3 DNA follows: TGTGCCAGCAGCGTAGGTGTGCCCAGCTACAATGAGCAGTTCTTC.

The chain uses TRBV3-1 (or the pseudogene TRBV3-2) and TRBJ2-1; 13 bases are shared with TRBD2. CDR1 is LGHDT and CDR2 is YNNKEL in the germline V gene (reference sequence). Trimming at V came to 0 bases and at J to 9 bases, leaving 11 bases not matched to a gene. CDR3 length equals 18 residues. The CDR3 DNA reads TGTGCCAGCAGCCAAGATAGACCAACTAGCGGGGGGGCCCGTGAGCAGTTCTTC. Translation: CASSQDRPTSGGAREQFF.

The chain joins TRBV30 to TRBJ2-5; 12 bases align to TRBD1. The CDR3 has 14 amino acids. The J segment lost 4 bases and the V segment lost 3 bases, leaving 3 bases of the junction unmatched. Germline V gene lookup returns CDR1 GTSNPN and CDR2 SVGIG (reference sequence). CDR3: CAWRGQGAAETQYF. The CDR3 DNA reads TGTGCCTGGAGGGGACAGGGGGCGGCAGAGACCCAGTACTTC.

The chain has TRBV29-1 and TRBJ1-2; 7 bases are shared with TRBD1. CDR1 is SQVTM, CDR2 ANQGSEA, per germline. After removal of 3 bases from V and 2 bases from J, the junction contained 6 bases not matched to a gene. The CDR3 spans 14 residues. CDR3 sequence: CSVDRTGFNYGYTF. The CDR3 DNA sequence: TGCAGCGTTGACAGGACAGGTTTCAACTATGGCTACACCTTC. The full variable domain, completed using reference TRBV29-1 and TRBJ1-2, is SAVISQKPSRDICQRGTSLTIQCQVDSQVTMMFWYRQQPGQSLTLIATANQGSEATYESGFVIDKFPISRPNLTFSTLTVSNMSPEDSSIYLCSVDRTGFNYGYTFGSGTRLTVV.

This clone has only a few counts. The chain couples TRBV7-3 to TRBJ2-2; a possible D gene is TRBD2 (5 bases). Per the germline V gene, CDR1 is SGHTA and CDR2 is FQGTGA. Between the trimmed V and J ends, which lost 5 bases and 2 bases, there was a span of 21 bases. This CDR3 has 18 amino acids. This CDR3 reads CASSPQRVHGDNTGELFF. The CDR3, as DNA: TGTGCCAGCAGCCCCCAAAGAGTCCACGGGGATAACACCGGGGAGCTGTTTTTT.

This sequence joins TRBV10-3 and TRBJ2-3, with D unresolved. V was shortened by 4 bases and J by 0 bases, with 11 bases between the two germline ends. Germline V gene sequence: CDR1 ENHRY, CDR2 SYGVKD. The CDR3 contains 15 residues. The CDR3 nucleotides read TGTGCCATCAGTGGCCAGACAAGAAGCACAGATACGCAGTATTTT. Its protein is CAISGQTRSTDTQYF.

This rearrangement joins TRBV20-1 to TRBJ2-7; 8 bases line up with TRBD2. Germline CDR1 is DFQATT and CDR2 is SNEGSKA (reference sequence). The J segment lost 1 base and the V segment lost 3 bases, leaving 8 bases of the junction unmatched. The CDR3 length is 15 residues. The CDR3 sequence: CSASPTSGGSYEQYF. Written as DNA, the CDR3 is TGCAGTGCTAGTCCCACTAGCGGTGGTTCCTACGAGCAGTACTTC.

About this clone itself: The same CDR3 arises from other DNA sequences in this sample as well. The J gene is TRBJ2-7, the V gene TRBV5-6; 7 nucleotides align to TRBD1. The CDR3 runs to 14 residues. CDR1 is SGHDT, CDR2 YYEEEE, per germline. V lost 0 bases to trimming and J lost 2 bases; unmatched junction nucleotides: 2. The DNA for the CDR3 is TGTGCCAGCAGCTTGGGACAGGGACCCTACGAGCAGTACTTC. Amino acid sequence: CASSLGQGPYEQYF.

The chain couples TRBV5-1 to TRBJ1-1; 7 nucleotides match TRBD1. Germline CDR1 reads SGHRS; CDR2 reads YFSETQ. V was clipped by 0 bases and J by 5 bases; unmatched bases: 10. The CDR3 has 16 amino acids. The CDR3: CASSLAIQGWGTEAFF. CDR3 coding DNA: TGCGCCAGCAGCTTGGCTATACAGGGGTGGGGGACTGAAGCTTTCTTT.

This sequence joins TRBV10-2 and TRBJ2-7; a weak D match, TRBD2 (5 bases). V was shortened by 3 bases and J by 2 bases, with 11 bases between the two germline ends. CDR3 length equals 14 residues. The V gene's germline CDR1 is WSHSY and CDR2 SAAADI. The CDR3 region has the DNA TGCGCCAGCAGTGAAGTACTAGTCCCCTACGAGCAGTACTTC. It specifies CASSEVLVPYEQYF.

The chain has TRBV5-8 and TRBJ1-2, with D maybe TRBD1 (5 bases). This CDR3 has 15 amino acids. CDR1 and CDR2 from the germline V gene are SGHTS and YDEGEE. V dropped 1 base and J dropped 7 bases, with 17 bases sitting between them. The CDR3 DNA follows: TGTGCCAGCAGCTTGAAGACAGAAGGTCTCCGTGGCTACACCTTC. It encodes CASSLKTEGLRGYTF.

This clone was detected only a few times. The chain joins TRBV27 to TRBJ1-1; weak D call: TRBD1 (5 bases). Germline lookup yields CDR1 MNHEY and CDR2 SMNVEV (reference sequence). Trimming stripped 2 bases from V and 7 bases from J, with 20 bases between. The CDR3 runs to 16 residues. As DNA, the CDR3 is TGTGCCAGCAGTTTAACCCAGGGCTCGGGGGTGTATGAAGCTTTCTTT. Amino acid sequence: CASSLTQGSGVYEAFF.

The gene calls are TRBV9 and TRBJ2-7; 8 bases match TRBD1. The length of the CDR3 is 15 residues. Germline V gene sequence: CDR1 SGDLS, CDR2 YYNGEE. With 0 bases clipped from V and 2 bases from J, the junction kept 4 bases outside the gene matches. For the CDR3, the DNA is TGTGCCAGCAGCGTAGGGCAGGGGGCCGCCTACGAGCAGTACTTC. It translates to CASSVGQGAAYEQYF.

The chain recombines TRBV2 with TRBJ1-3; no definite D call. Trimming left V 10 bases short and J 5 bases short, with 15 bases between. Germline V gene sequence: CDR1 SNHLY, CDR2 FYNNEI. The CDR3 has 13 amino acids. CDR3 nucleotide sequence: TGTGCCACCCAACTAGAATCCCGAAACACCATATATTTT. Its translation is CATQLESRNTIYF.

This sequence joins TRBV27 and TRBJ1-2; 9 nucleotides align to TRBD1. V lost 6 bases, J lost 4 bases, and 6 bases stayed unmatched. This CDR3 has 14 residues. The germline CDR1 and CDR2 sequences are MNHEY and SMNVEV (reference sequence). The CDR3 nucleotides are TGTGCCAGCAGGAGGACAGGGGTCGGCTATGGCTACACCTTC. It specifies CASRRTGVGYGYTF.

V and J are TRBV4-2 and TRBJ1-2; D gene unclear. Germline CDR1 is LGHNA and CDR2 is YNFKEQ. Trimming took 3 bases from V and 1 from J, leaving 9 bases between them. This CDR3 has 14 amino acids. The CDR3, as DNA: TGTGCCAGCAGCCAGCCCCAGTTTAACTATGGCTACACCTTC. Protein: CASSQPQFNYGYTF.

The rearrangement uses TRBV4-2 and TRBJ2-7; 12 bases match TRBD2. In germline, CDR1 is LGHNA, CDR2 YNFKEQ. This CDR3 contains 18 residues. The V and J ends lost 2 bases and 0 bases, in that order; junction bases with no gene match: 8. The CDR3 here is CASSQFRTSGDFSYEQYF. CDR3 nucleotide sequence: TGTGCCAGCAGCCAATTTCGGACTAGCGGGGATTTCTCCTACGAGCAGTACTTC.